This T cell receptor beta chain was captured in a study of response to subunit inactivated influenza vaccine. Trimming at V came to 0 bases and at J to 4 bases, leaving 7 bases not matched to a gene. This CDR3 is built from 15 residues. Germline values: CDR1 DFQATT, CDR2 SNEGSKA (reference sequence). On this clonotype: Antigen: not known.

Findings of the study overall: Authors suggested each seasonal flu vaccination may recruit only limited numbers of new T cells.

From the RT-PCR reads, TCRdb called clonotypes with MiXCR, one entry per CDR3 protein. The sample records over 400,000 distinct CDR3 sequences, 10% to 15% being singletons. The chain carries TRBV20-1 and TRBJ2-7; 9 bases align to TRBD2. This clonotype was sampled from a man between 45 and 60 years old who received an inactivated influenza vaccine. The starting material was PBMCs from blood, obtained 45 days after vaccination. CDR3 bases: TGCAGTGCTAGAGACAGACTAGCGGAGGGGTACGAGCAGTACTTC. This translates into CSARDRLAEGYEQYF.